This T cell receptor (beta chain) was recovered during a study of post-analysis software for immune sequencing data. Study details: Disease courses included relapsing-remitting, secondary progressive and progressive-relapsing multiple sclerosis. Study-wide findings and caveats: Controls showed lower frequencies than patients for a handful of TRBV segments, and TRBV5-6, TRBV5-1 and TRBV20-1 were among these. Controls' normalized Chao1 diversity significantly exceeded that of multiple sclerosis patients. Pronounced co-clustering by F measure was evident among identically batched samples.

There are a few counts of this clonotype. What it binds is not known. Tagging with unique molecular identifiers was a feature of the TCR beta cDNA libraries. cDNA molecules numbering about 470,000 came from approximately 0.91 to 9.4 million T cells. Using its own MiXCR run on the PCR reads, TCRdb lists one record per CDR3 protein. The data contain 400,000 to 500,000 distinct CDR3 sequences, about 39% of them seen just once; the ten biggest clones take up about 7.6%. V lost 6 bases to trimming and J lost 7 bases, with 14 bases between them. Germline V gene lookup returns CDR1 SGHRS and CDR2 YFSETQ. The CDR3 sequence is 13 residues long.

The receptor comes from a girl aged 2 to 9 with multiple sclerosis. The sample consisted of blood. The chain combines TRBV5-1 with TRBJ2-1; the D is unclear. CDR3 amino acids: CASTTAQRNEQFF. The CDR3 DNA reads TGCGCCAGCACCACCGCCCAAAGGAATGAGCAGTTCTTC.